This passage covers 6 T cell receptor beta chains from one sample sequenced in a study of OX40 agonist ivuxolimab in advanced cancers. Libraries were prepared by immunoSEQ multiplex PCR; TCRdb keeps only in-frame clonotypes and omits some of them. The sample holds fewer than 85,000 clones; 92% are singletons and the top ten take roughly 10%. The sequenced sample was CD4+ or CD8+ T cells sorted from blood, obtained in a trial of the OX40 agonist ivuxolimab. Source of these receptors: an adult with an advanced solid tumor such as melanoma, head and neck, liver or kidney cancer.

The CDR3 region is CASNPSTGTYEQYF. The CDR3 DNA is TGTGCCAGCAATCCATCGACAGGGACCTACGAGCAGTACTTC. J is TRBJ2-7 and V is TRBV5-4, with 7 bases that match TRBD1. Germline V lookup: CDR1 SGHNT, CDR2 YYREEE (reference sequence). The CDR3 is 14 amino acids. V lost 6 bases, J lost 2 bases, and 8 bases stayed unmatched.

This rearrangement joins TRBV6-1 to TRBJ2-3, with 10 bases lining up with TRBD2. The CDR3 runs 16 residues. With V trimmed by 1 base and J by 4 bases, 5 bases remained unmatched. Per germline, CDR1 MNHNS and CDR2 SASEGT. The CDR3 nucleotides are TGTGCCAGCAGTGAAGGAGCGGGGGGGCCCCCAGATACGCAGTATTTT. This translates into CASSEGAGGPPDTQYF.

The chain employs TRBV5-1 and TRBJ2-7; 8 positions match TRBD1. Germline CDR1 reads SGHRS; CDR2 reads YFSETQ. V was clipped by 0 bases and J by 6 bases; unmatched bases: 8. This CDR3 region has 15 residues. The CDR3 loop reads CASSLGQGIGREQYF. CDR3 sequence (DNA): TGCGCCAGCAGCTTGGGACAGGGGATCGGGCGCGAGCAGTACTTC.

For the CDR3, the DNA is TGTGCCATCAGTGAGTCGGGGACAGGGTTCTATGGCTACACCTTC. It translates to CAISESGTGFYGYTF. The rearrangement joins TRBV10-3 to TRBJ1-2; 9 nucleotides match TRBD1. V lost 0 bases and J lost 4; bases outside the gene matches: 3. CDR3 length: 15 amino acids. Germline V gene sequence: CDR1 ENHRY, CDR2 SYGVKD.

V is TRBV5-1 and J is TRBJ2-7, with 8 bases that match TRBD2. The CDR3 sequence is 14 residues long. Germline V CDR1 and CDR2: SGHRS, YFSETQ. With 0 bases clipped from V and 5 bases from J, the junction kept 4 bases outside the gene matches. The CDR3 sequence: CASSLESGGHEQYF. CDR3 in DNA: TGCGCCAGCAGCTTGGAGAGCGGGGGCCACGAGCAGTACTTC.

The rearrangement joins TRBV2 to TRBJ2-3; D not certain. The ends were cut back, 8 bases at V and 2 bases at J, with 14 bases in the middle. Germline V gene data show CDR1 as SNHLY and CDR2 as FYNNEI. The CDR3 has 14 residues. CDR3: CASGSAENTDTQYF. For the CDR3, the DNA is TGTGCCAGCGGGTCTGCGGAGAACACAGATACGCAGTATTTT. The full variable domain, with the rest looked up from reference TRBV2 and TRBJ2-3, is EPEVTQTPSHQVTQMGQEVILRCVPISNHLYFYWYRQILGQKVEFLVSFYNNEISEKSEIFDDQFSVERPDGSNFTLKIRSTKLEDSAMYFCASGSAENTDTQYFGPGTRLTVL.